The 3 T cell receptor beta chains listed next were all sequenced from one sample in a study of tumor and adjacent non-tumor tissue in lung cancer. Three rounds of nested PCR, following a modified ARM-PCR protocol, produced the TCRbeta library. TCRdb reprocessed the multiplex PCR reads via MiXCR and lists one record per CDR3 protein. Among 80,000 to 100,000 distinct CDR3 sequences listed, roughly 78% were seen once. The template was RNA from unsorted bulk tissue. The normal lung tissue was taken more than 3 cm from the tumor edge. The sequencing input was distant non-tumor lung tissue. The receptors derive from a man aged 55 to 70 with small cell lung cancer.

This chain uses TRBV6-5 with TRBJ2-1, with D unclear. V lost 2 bases and J 7 bases, leaving 15 bases between the germline ends. CDR1 is MNHEY and CDR2 is SVGAGI in the germline V gene. CDR3 length: 15 amino acids. This chain's CDR3 is CASSYTGGVCNEQFF. CDR3 sequence (DNA): TGTGCCAGCAGTTACACTGGTGGAGTGTGTAATGAGCAGTTCTTC.

V gene TRBV6-5 combines with J gene TRBJ2-1; either TRBD1 or TRBD2 may supply D (5 bases each). V was cut by 0 bases and J by 11 bases, with 14 bases left in between. CDR3 size: 14 residues. Germline-derived CDR1 and CDR2 are MNHEY and SVGAGI. The chain's CDR3 is CASSYSGGVGKQFF. The CDR3 DNA follows: TGTGCCAGCAGTTACTCTGGGGGAGTGGGTAAGCAGTTCTTC.

This clonotype was counted many times. V usage is TRBV28 and J usage is TRBJ2-5; D is possibly TRBD1 (6 bases). V was cut by 4 bases and J by 5 bases, with 14 bases left in between. Germline V gene sequence: CDR1 MDHEN, CDR2 SYDVKM. The CDR3 totals 14 residues. The CDR3, as DNA: TGTGCCAGCAGTTCGTGGGGGCAGAAGGAGACCCAGTACTTC. This gives the protein CASSSWGQKETQYF.